The clone carrying this T cell receptor beta chain was recorded a few times. Its antigen is currently unknown. The data are from a study of T-cell memory formation after mild COVID-19. 5'RACE primed at constant segments yielded TCR alpha and TCR beta cDNA libraries bearing sample barcodes and UMIs. Via MiXCR, TCRdb re-called the 5' RACE reads, giving one row per CDR3 protein. Seen here are around 310,000 distinct CDR3 sequences, approximately 15% observed once, and the top ten hold about a fifth. Study results and limitations: Contracting CD8+ clones were enriched in EMRA, CD4+ mainly in CM and EM.

The sequence was collected from a man between 18 and 29 years old who had mild COVID-19 (a few samples of this study predate the infection). Cell type and time point are not known. The sequencing sample was made of PBMCs or a T cell subset sorted from them (not recorded which).

CDR3 DNA: TGTGCCAGCAGTGGACGACAATGGACTAGCGGGGGATCGGAGACCCAGTACTTC. This translates into CASSGRQWTSGGSETQYF. The chain links TRBV2 to TRBJ2-5; the match to TRBD2 covers 13 bases. Germline values: CDR1 SNHLY, CDR2 FYNNEI. Trimming at V came to 4 bases and at J to 5 bases, leaving 13 bases not matched to a gene. CDR3 size: 18 residues.